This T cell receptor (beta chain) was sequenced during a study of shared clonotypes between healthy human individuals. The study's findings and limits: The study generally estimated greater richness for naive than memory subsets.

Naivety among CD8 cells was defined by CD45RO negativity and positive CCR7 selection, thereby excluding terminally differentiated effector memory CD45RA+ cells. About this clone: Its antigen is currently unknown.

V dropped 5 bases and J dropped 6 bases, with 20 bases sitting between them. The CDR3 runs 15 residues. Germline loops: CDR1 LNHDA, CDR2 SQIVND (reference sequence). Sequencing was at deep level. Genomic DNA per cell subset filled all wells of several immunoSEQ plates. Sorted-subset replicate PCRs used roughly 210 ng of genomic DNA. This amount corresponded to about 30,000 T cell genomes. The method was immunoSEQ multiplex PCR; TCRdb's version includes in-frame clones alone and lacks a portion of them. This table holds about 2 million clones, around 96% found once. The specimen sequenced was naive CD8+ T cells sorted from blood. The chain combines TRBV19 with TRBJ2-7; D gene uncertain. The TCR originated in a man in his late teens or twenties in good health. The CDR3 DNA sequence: TGTGCCAGTAGTCTACCGTCCGGGTCCCCCCCCGAGCAGTACTTC. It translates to CASSLPSGSPPEQYF.